The TCR beta chain under discussion was sequenced for a study of T-cell memory formation after mild COVID-19. Study overall: TCR clusters largely stayed donor specific.

TCRalpha and TCRbeta libraries used 5'RACE with constant-segment primers and UMIs. TCRdb re-analysed the 5' RACE reads in MiXCR, keeping a single row per CDR3 protein. Of 390,000 or so distinct CDR3 sequences in the sample, approximately 15% were seen once. Germline V CDR1 and CDR2: LNHNV, YYDKDF (reference sequence). This CDR3 is 13 amino acids long. Germline trimming cut 3 bases from V and 6 bases from J; bases unmatched to any gene: 0. The chain joins TRBV15 to TRBJ1-4; 8 bases agree with TRBD1. The clonotype originates from a man aged 18 to 35 who had mild COVID-19 (a few samples of this study predate the infection). Cell type and time point are not known. Sample: PBMCs or a T cell subset sorted from them (not recorded which). The chain's CDR3 is CATSRGQDEKLFF. The DNA of the CDR3 is TGTGCCACCAGCAGGGGACAGGATGAAAAACTGTTTTTT.